Shown below are 8 T cell receptor beta chains from a single sample sequenced in a study of graft-versus-host responses after intestinal transplantation. Which antigens these TCRs recognize remains unknown. Measured with immunoSEQ multiplex PCR; TCRdb has only the in-frame clones, and not every one. Of some 90,000 clones in the sample, 80% to 95% were seen once. Here the sequenced sample was unstimulated CD8+ T cells sorted from spleen or lymph node cells, taken before intestinal transplant. These receptor sequences come from a human donor who received an intestinal transplant.

The rearrangement uses TRBV19 and TRBJ2-2, with TRBD1 matching 8 bases. Germline CDR1 LNHDA, CDR2 SQIVND (reference sequence). Germline trimming cut 3 bases from V and 5 bases from J; bases unmatched to any gene: 8. The CDR3 runs 16 residues. CDR3 DNA: TGTGCCAGTAGTATGACAGGGGCAGTGTCTACCGGGGAGCTGTTTTTT. Protein: CASSMTGAVSTGELFF.

The V gene is TRBV9, the J gene TRBJ2-2; D may correspond to TRBD1 or TRBD2 (6 bases each). CDR3 size: 15 residues. The germline V gene has CDR1 SGDLS and CDR2 YYNGEE. The V and J ends lost 0 bases and 4 bases respectively, with 10 bases between them. The CDR3 DNA follows: TGTGCCAGCAGCGTAGAAGGGGGGTTCACCGGGGAGCTGTTTTTT. Its protein product is CASSVEGGFTGELFF. The variable domain in full, with the rest retrieved from reference TRBV9 and TRBJ2-2, is DSGVTQTPKHLITATGQRVTLRCSPRSGDLSVYWYQQSLDQGLQFLIQYYNGEERAKGNILERFSAQQFPDLHSELNLSSLELGDSALYFCASSVEGGFTGELFFGEGSRLTVL.

This rearrangement joins TRBV9 to TRBJ1-5; D remains ambiguous. This CDR3 spans 13 amino acids. Trimming took off 0 bases at V and 5 bases at J, with 6 bases between the two ends. CDR1 is SGDLS and CDR2 is YYNGEE in the germline V gene. The DNA of the CDR3 is TGTGCCAGCAGCGTAGAAGGGTATCAGCCCCAGCATTTT. Protein sequence: CASSVEGYQPQHF.

V and J are TRBV4-1 and TRBJ2-3, with 9 bases aligning to TRBD1. V lost 0 bases to trimming and J lost 0 bases; unmatched junction nucleotides: 1. CDR3 length: 16 residues. The germline CDR1 and CDR2 sequences are MGHRA and YSYEKL. In DNA form, the CDR3 reads TGCGCCAGCAGCCAAGAGGGGACAGGGAGCACAGATACGCAGTATTTT. Amino acid sequence: CASSQEGTGSTDTQYF.

This chain connects TRBV9 to TRBJ2-1; D is undetermined. The germline V gene has CDR1 SGDLS and CDR2 YYNGEE. CDR3 length: 14 residues. V was shortened by 0 bases and J by 0 bases, with 4 bases between the two germline ends. The CDR3 DNA is TGTGCCAGCAGCGTAGGGAGCTCCTACAATGAGCAGTTCTTC. Protein sequence: CASSVGSSYNEQFF.

The chain recombines TRBV9 with TRBJ2-1; D is perhaps TRBD1 or TRBD2 (6 bases each). CDR3 length equals 15 residues. Germline-derived CDR1 and CDR2 are SGDLS and YYNGEE. The V gene lost 0 bases and the J gene lost 8 bases, with 15 bases spanning the gap. The CDR3 reads CASSVEGWGADEQFF. CDR3 bases: TGTGCCAGCAGCGTAGAAGGTTGGGGGGCTGATGAGCAGTTCTTC.

The chain combines TRBV6-5 with TRBJ1-3; no reliable D call. There are 15 residues in the CDR3. V was clipped by 5 bases and J by 0 bases, with 11 bases between them. The germline V gene has CDR1 MNHEY and CDR2 SVGAGI. In nucleotides, the CDR3 is TGTGCCAGCAGTCCGGACGGAACCTCTGGAAACACCATATATTTT. This encodes CASSPDGTSGNTIYF.

V usage is TRBV19 and J usage is TRBJ1-6, with D possibly matching TRBD1 (5 bases). CDR3 length: 13 residues. V lost 6 bases and J lost 7, with 10 bases in between. The V gene's germline CDR1 is LNHDA and CDR2 SQIVND (reference sequence). This CDR3 is CASSADTNSPLHF. The CDR3 DNA follows: TGTGCCAGTAGCGCGGACACCAATTCACCCCTCCACTTT. The full variable domain, rest sourced from reference TRBV19 and TRBJ1-6, is DGGITQSPKYLFRKEGQNVTLSCEQNLNHDAMYWYRQDPGQGLRLIYYSQIVNDFQKGDIAEGYSVSREKKESFPLTVTSAQKNPTAFYLCASSADTNSPLHFGNGTRLTVT.